This T cell receptor (beta chain) was captured in a study of CD8 T cell repertoires and HIV-1 epitope variants. The overall study: The baseline condition was 1M T cells left uncultured.

This CDR3 is built from 13 residues. The germline V gene encodes CDR1 MNHEY and CDR2 SVGAGI. V shed 7 bases, J shed 6 bases, and the junction held 8 bases outside the gene matches. Worth noting for this clone: What it binds is unknown.

The method was immunoSEQ multiplex PCR; TCRdb's version includes in-frame clones alone and lacks a portion of them. The sample shows thousands of clones, 70% to 75% of them seen only once. V is TRBV6-5 and J is TRBJ2-7, with 8 bases fitting TRBD1. The clonotype comes from a male donor with HIV. Sequencing was done on a sample of cultured CD8+ T cells derived from PBMCs. The CDR3 loop is CASTRTGTGEQYF. In nucleotides, the CDR3 is TGTGCCAGCACCAGGACAGGGACCGGCGAGCAGTACTTC.